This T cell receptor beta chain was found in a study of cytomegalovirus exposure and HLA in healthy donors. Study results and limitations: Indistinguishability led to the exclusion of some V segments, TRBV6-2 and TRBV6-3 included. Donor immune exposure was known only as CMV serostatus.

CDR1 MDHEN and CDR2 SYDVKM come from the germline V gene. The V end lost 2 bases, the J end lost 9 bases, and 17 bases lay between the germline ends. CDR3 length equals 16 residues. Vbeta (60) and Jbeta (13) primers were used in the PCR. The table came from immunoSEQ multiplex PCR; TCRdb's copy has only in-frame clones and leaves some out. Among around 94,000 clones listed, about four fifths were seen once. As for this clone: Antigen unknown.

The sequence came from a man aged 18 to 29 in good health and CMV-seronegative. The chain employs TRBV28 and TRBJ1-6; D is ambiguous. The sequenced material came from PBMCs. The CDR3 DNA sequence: TGTGCCAGCAGTTTAAGGTCCAAGGTAGCGGGTTCACCCCTCCACTTT. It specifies CASSLRSKVAGSPLHF.